One sample yielded the 14 T cell receptor beta chains listed below, sequenced in a study of beta chain features in type 1 diabetes. Study results and limitations: Type 1 diabetes patients had TCRB CDR3s that were shorter (moderately but significantly so) in all four CD4+ subsets.

Expressed TCRB transcripts were sequenced after all isolated RNA was converted to cDNA. The table came from immunoSEQ multiplex PCR; TCRdb's copy has only in-frame clones and leaves some out. The profile covers over 650,000 clones, with more than 13% appearing a single time and 0.04% taken by the ten largest. What these receptors recognize is not known. What was sequenced was naive CD4+ T cells from blood. These receptors were taken from a young man with type 1 diabetes.

This clone turned up a few times. The chain has TRBV5-1 and TRBJ1-2, with a tentative D call TRBD1 (5 bases). V was shortened by 4 bases and J by 4 bases, with 11 bases between the two germline ends. The CDR3 length is 13 residues. Germline-derived CDR1 and CDR2 are SGHRS and YFSETQ. Here the CDR3 reads CASSQDSAYGYTF. CDR3 in DNA: TGCGCCAGCAGCCAAGACAGCGCCTATGGCTACACCTTC.

The rearrangement uses TRBV5-1 and TRBJ2-5, with 8 bases fitting TRBD2. This CDR3 has 14 amino acids. Germline V CDR1 and CDR2: SGHRS, YFSETQ. V dropped 7 bases and J dropped 5; count of bases not matched to a gene: 10. In DNA, the CDR3 is TGCGCCAGCGGAGGGACTAGAGGAGGGGAGACCCAGTACTTC. It is translated as CASGGTRGGETQYF.

The gene calls are TRBV2 and TRBJ2-1; no clear D. This CDR3 is built from 14 residues. The V and J ends lost 4 bases and 3 bases respectively, with 10 bases between them. Germline V lookup: CDR1 SNHLY, CDR2 FYNNEI. CDR3 coding DNA: TGTGCCAGCAGTGGTAATAATCGCTACAATGAGCAGTTCTTC. Protein sequence: CASSGNNRYNEQFF.

V usage is TRBV28 and J usage is TRBJ2-3, with D perhaps TRBD1 or TRBD2 (5 bases each). CDR1 MDHEN and CDR2 SYDVKM come from the germline V gene. Trimming removed 3 bases from V and 2 bases from J, with 9 bases in between. This CDR3 has 14 residues. In DNA, the CDR3 is TGTGCCAGCAGTTTTGGGGGTTACACAGATACGCAGTATTTT. Translation: CASSFGGYTDTQYF.

This clone has a handful of counts. This chain connects TRBV9 to TRBJ1-6; D not resolved. The CDR3 covers 14 residues. Germline V CDR1 and CDR2: SGDLS, YYNGEE. V was cut by 0 bases and J by 10 bases, with 11 bases left in between. The CDR3 reads CASSVEWKNSPLHF. Written as DNA, the CDR3 is TGTGCCAGCAGCGTAGAATGGAAGAACTCACCCCTCCACTTT. Using reference TRBV9 and TRBJ1-6 for the parts outside the CDR3, the full variable domain is DSGVTQTPKHLITATGQRVTLRCSPRSGDLSVYWYQQSLDQGLQFLIQYYNGEERAKGNILERFSAQQFPDLHSELNLSSLELGDSALYFCASSVEWKNSPLHFGNGTRLTVT.

This clone was counted a few times. The chain uses TRBV5-1 and TRBJ1-1, with D possibly TRBD1 on 6 matching bases. Germline CDR1 reads SGHRS; CDR2 reads YFSETQ. Between the trimmed V and J ends, which lost 3 bases and 3 bases, there was a span of 9 bases. This CDR3 has 13 amino acids. CDR3 nucleotide sequence: TGCGCCAGCAGCTCTAGGGGGGACACTGAAGCTTTCTTT. This sequence encodes CASSSRGDTEAFF. Combining the CDR3 with reference TRBV5-1 and TRBJ1-1 gives the whole variable domain KAGVTQTPRYLIKTRGQQVTLSCSPISGHRSVSWYQQTPGQGLQFLFEYFSETQRNKGNFPGRFSGRQFSNSRSEMNVSTLELGDSALYLCASSSRGDTEAFFGQGTRLTVV.

This clone has just a few counts. The chain recombines TRBV7-9 with TRBJ2-1; 8 bases line up with TRBD2. CDR1 and CDR2 from the germline V gene are SEHNR and FQNEAQ (reference sequence). The V gene end was trimmed by 4 bases and the J gene end by 12 bases; junction bases not matched to a gene: 2. The CDR3 contains 11 residues. The CDR3, as DNA: TGTGCCAGCAGCTCGGGGGGGCTGCAGTTCTTC. As protein: CASSSGGLQFF. The full variable domain, completed using reference TRBV7-9 and TRBJ2-1, is DTGVSQNPRHKITKRGQNVTFRCDPISEHNRLYWYRQTLGQGPEFLTYFQNEAQLEKSRLLSDRFSAERPKGSFSTLEIQRTEQGDSAMYLCASSSGGLQFFGPGTRLTVL.

This clone was seen only a few times. The chain combines TRBV6-5 with TRBJ2-7; the D gene is possibly TRBD2 (5 bases). The CDR3 consists of 15 residues. Germline assignment: CDR1 MNHEY and CDR2 SVGAGI. V was trimmed by 0 bases and J by 1 base, leaving 10 bases between them. CDR3 coding DNA: TGTGCCAGCAGTTACTCGAGTGGGAGATCCTACGAGCAGTACTTC. The encoded protein is CASSYSSGRSYEQYF.

The rearrangement joins TRBV30 to TRBJ2-7; D remains ambiguous. The ends were cut back, 2 bases at V and 2 bases at J, with 10 bases in the middle. The germline V gene encodes CDR1 GTSNPN and CDR2 SVGIG (reference sequence). CDR3 length: 13 amino acids. The CDR3 spells CAWSSGDPYEQYF. DNA for the CDR3: TGTGCCTGGAGTTCCGGTGATCCCTACGAGCAGTACTTC.

This chain uses TRBV2 with TRBJ2-3; D not resolved. The CDR3 extends over 12 amino acids. CDR1 SNHLY and CDR2 FYNNEI come from the germline V gene. Trimming took off 7 bases at V and 2 bases at J, with 7 bases between the two ends. CDR3 sequence (DNA): TGTGCCAGCAAAACAGACACAGATACGCAGTATTTT. This translates into CASKTDTDTQYF.

The chain joins TRBV7-9 to TRBJ1-2; no clear D. Between the trimmed V and J ends, which lost 5 bases and 10 bases, there was a span of 11 bases. Looked up from germline, CDR1 is SEHNR and CDR2 is FQNEAQ (reference sequence). The CDR3 has 11 amino acids. CDR3 in amino acids: CASSLRSSYTF. The DNA for the CDR3 is TGTGCCAGCAGCCTAAGGAGCTCCTACACCTTC.

This clone was seen more than once but under ten times. V usage is TRBV18 and J usage is TRBJ1-1, with a weak D call TRBD1 (5 bases). V lost 2 bases and J 3 bases, leaving 10 bases between the germline ends. This CDR3 is built from 14 residues. CDR1 and CDR2 (germline): KGHSH, LQKENI. The CDR3 loop reads CASSPRGVDTEAFF. DNA of the CDR3: TGTGCCAGCTCACCAAGAGGGGTAGACACTGAAGCTTTCTTT.

The chain links TRBV20-1 to TRBJ2-1; D uncertain. V shed 5 bases and J shed 6 bases, with 8 bases lying between them. This CDR3 is built from 11 residues. Germline V lookup: CDR1 DFQATT, CDR2 SNEGSKA (reference sequence). CDR3 sequence reads: CSAYRSNEQFF. In nucleotides, the CDR3 is TGCAGTGCTTACCGGAGCAATGAGCAGTTCTTC.

The V and J genes are TRBV6-1 and TRBJ2-1, with TRBD2 as a possible D gene (6 bases). Trimming shortened V by 2 bases and J by 7 bases, and 24 bases separated the two germline ends. The CDR3 is made up of 18 amino acids. The germline V gene has CDR1 MNHNS and CDR2 SASEGT. The CDR3 region is CASSEKGSKEGVGNEQFF. The CDR3 DNA sequence: TGTGCCAGCAGTGAAAAGGGGAGTAAGGAGGGAGTGGGGAATGAGCAGTTCTTC.